The 27 T cell receptor beta chains reported below all come from one sample, sequenced in a study of T cell repertoires in cytomegalovirus infection. The antigens for these receptors are not known. MiXCR, run by TCRdb on the reads, gives a single entry per CDR3 protein. The sample shows some 320,000 distinct CDR3 sequences, about 27% of them seen only once. The material was cultured PBMCs, obtained from culture after CMV antigen stimulation. The receptors come from a human donor in good health (CMV status not recorded). Some clones in this sample may be carry-over from other donors' samples.

In its sample, this clonotype was seen many times. The gene calls are TRBV28 and TRBJ1-1, with 8 bases fitting TRBD1. The trim removed 6 bases at V and 2 bases at J, leaving 8 bases unmatched. CDR3 length equals 15 residues. Germline CDR1 is MDHEN and CDR2 is SYDVKM. The CDR3 here is CASSLTGTGNTEAFF. CDR3 DNA: TGTGCCAGCAGCTTGACCGGGACAGGAAACACTGAAGCTTTCTTT.

V and J are TRBV7-8 and TRBJ2-2, with 14 bases lining up with TRBD2. Looked up from germline, CDR1 is SGHVS and CDR2 is FQNEAQ. V shed 5 bases, J shed 6 bases, and the junction held 8 bases outside the gene matches. The CDR3 is made up of 17 amino acids. The CDR3 coding sequence is TGTGCCAGCAGCCCCACCCCGACTAGCGGGAGGGCCGGGGAGCTGTTTTTT. As protein: CASSPTPTSGRAGELFF.

The chain combines TRBV11-2 with TRBJ1-6; 10 nucleotides match TRBD1. J lost 10 bases, V lost 6 bases, and 6 bases had no gene match. Germline CDR1 reads SGHAT; CDR2 reads FQNNGV. CDR3 length: 14 residues. CDR3 in DNA: TGTGCCAGCAGGACGACGGGACAGGGGTCACCCCTCCACTTT. It encodes CASRTTGQGSPLHF.

This sequence joins TRBV6-2 or TRBV6-3 and TRBJ1-2; TRBD1 matches 8 bases. After removal of 5 bases from V and 4 bases from J, the junction contained 9 bases not matched to a gene. CDR1 is MNHEY, CDR2 SVGEGT, per germline. This CDR3 contains 15 residues. As DNA, the CDR3 is TGTGCCAGCAGTGTCCGGGACAGGCCTCTCTATGGCTACACCTTC. It yields the protein CASSVRDRPLYGYTF.

This sequence joins TRBV7-2 and TRBJ1-2; tentative D call: TRBD1 (5 bases). The germline CDR1 and CDR2 sequences are SGHTA and FQGNSA. Trimming took off 4 bases at V and 2 bases at J, with 14 bases between the two ends. The CDR3 spans 15 residues. The CDR3 is CASSWGSPLNYGYTF. The DNA for the CDR3 is TGTGCCAGCAGCTGGGGGAGCCCCCTGAACTATGGCTACACCTTC.

This clonotype was seen many times. The J gene is TRBJ2-1, the V gene TRBV7-2, with D unresolved. From germline, CDR1 is SGHTA and CDR2 FQGNSA. The length of the CDR3 is 15 residues. The germline V and J ends were trimmed by 0 bases and 10 bases, with 16 bases remaining between them. The CDR3 coding sequence is TGTGCCAGCAGCTTAGCGGTCACGCTCTCTATAGAGCAGTTCTTC. Its translation is CASSLAVTLSIEQFF.

The J gene is TRBJ2-2, the V gene TRBV12-3 or TRBV12-4, with D tentatively TRBD2 (6 bases). V lost 6 bases and J lost 6, with 14 bases in between. CDR3 length equals 14 residues. Here the CDR3 reads CASSPGLSAGELFF. The CDR3 DNA reads TGTGCCAGCAGCCCGGGACTGTCGGCCGGGGAGCTGTTTTTT.

The sample holds a few counts of this clonotype. The chain is built from TRBV7-6 and TRBJ2-1; 8 bases map to TRBD1. Germline V CDR1 and CDR2: SGHVS, FNYEAQ. Germline trimming cut 5 bases from V and 0 bases from J; bases unmatched to any gene: 6. The CDR3 runs to 16 residues. This chain's CDR3 is CASSLRTGISYNEQFF. CDR3 sequence (DNA): TGTGCCAGCAGCCTAAGGACAGGGATCTCCTACAATGAGCAGTTCTTC.

DNA of the CDR3: TGTGCCAGCAGTCGGACTCGATACGAGCAGTACTTC. This sequence encodes CASSRTRYEQYF. The chain employs TRBV28 and TRBJ2-7; a weak D match, TRBD2 (5 bases). CDR1 is MDHEN and CDR2 is SYDVKM in the germline V gene. The CDR3 has 12 residues. Between the trimmed V and J ends, which lost 5 bases and 4 bases, there was a span of 9 bases.

The chain has TRBV19 and TRBJ1-2; 9 positions agree with TRBD1. The V gene's germline CDR1 is LNHDA and CDR2 SQIVND (reference sequence). Losses at the gene ends were 4 bases for V and 4 bases for J; bases not matched to a gene: 7. This CDR3 comprises 15 residues. CDR3 sequence (DNA): TGTGCCAGTAGTACCGGGACAGGGAGGCCCTATGGCTACACCTTC. Translating gives CASSTGTGRPYGYTF. The variable domain in full, completed from reference TRBV19 and TRBJ1-2, reads DGGITQSPKYLFRKEGQNVTLSCEQNLNHDAMYWYRQDPGQGLRLIYYSQIVNDFQKGDIAEGYSVSREKKESFPLTVTSAQKNPTAFYLCASSTGTGRPYGYTFGSGTRLTVV.

CDR3 in DNA: TGCGCCAGCAGCCAAGTGGAGGGGCGCGGAGCTTTCTTT. Translating gives CASSQVEGRGAFF. The rearrangement joins TRBV4-3 to TRBJ1-1; D is perhaps TRBD1 (5 bases). The length of the CDR3 is 13 residues. Germline-derived CDR1 and CDR2 are LGHNA and YSLEER. Trimming shortened V by 1 base and J by 10 bases, and 13 bases separated the two germline ends.

This clonotype was detected ten times or more. The chain carries TRBV12-3 or TRBV12-4 and TRBJ2-7; D remains ambiguous. CDR3 length equals 12 residues. Trimming pared 6 bases from V and 0 bases from J, leaving 6 bases between. CDR3 bases: TGTGCCAGCAGCCCGGGCTCCTACGAGCAGTACTTC. Translated, it gives CASSPGSYEQYF.

This clonotype came up a few times. The chain is built from TRBV7-9 and TRBJ2-3; 13 positions match TRBD2. J gave up 2 bases and V 5 bases, and 7 bases lay outside the gene matches. Germline loops: CDR1 SEHNR, CDR2 FQNEAQ (reference sequence). This CDR3 has 17 amino acids. Here the CDR3 DNA reads TGTGCCAGCAGCCCTCGGACTAGCGGGAGTCCCACAGATACGCAGTATTTT. It is translated as CASSPRTSGSPTDTQYF.

This clonotype was found a few times. The chain has TRBV6-6 and TRBJ1-4, with 7 bases aligning to TRBD1. This CDR3 comprises 16 residues. Germline V gene data show CDR1 as MNHNY and CDR2 as SVGAGI (reference sequence). J was trimmed by 4 bases and V by 0 bases; bases with no gene match: 5. The CDR3 nucleotides read TGTGCCAGCAGTTACTCTGGTCGGGACAGTAATGAAAAACTGTTTTTT. Protein product: CASSYSGRDSNEKLFF.

This chain joins TRBV28 and TRBJ2-7; no reliable D call. V dropped 7 bases and J dropped 4 bases, with 14 bases sitting between them. The CDR3 contains 13 residues. CDR1 is MDHEN, CDR2 SYDVKM, per germline. The CDR3 coding sequence is TGTGCCAGCAAGGTACTACACTTATACGAGCAGTACTTC. Translated: CASKVLHLYEQYF.

The chain joins TRBV20-1 to TRBJ2-7, with a tentative D call TRBD1 (5 bases). Germline V gene data show CDR1 as DFQATT and CDR2 as SNEGSKA (reference sequence). This CDR3 comprises 14 residues. V was pared by 0 bases and J by 3 bases, with 12 bases between. DNA of the CDR3: TGCAGTGCTAGAGATCCCCGACAGTTCTACGAGCAGTACTTC. Translating gives CSARDPRQFYEQYF.

CDR3 amino acids: CASSPSGGSEQFF. Written as DNA, the CDR3 is TGTGCCAGCAGTCCATCGGGAGGGAGTGAGCAGTTCTTC. The chain uses TRBV28 and TRBJ2-1, with 8 bases fitting TRBD2. The V and J ends lost 5 bases and 9 bases, in that order; junction bases with no gene match: 6. Germline values: CDR1 MDHEN, CDR2 SYDVKM. The CDR3 spans 13 residues. Based on the CDR3 plus reference TRBV28 and TRBJ2-1, the full variable domain is DVKVTQSSRYLVKRTGEKVFLECVQDMDHENMFWYRQDPGLGLRLIYFSYDVKMKEKGDIPEGYSVSREKKERFSLILESASTNQTSMYLCASSPSGGSEQFFGPGTRLTVL.

The chain employs TRBV19 and TRBJ1-1; D is ambiguous. V lost 4 bases and J lost 0, with 12 bases in between. The CDR3 totals 15 residues. Germline-derived CDR1 and CDR2 are LNHDA and SQIVND (reference sequence). The CDR3 DNA is TGTGCCAGTAGTAAGGGAGGCCAGCTGAACACTGAAGCTTTCTTT. Residues: CASSKGGQLNTEAFF. Complete variable domain (other parts from reference TRBV19 and TRBJ1-1): DGGITQSPKYLFRKEGQNVTLSCEQNLNHDAMYWYRQDPGQGLRLIYYSQIVNDFQKGDIAEGYSVSREKKESFPLTVTSAQKNPTAFYLCASSKGGQLNTEAFFGQGTRLTVV.

The J gene is TRBJ2-2, the V gene TRBV10-3; D is ambiguous. Per the germline V gene, CDR1 is ENHRY and CDR2 is SYGVKD. The CDR3 spans 14 residues. V lost 6 bases, J lost 0 bases, and 8 bases lay in between. The CDR3 loop reads CAIRPSSNTGELFF. The CDR3, as DNA: TGTGCCATCAGACCTTCGTCGAACACCGGGGAGCTGTTTTTT.

This chain uses TRBV7-3 with TRBJ2-2; TRBD2 matches at 14 bases. The CDR3 totals 17 residues. Germline V lookup: CDR1 SGHTA, CDR2 FQGTGA. The trim removed 5 bases at V and 1 base at J, leaving 3 bases unmatched. Written as DNA, the CDR3 is TGTGCCAGCAGCCTGGGACTAGCGGGAGTGAACACCGGGGAGCTGTTTTTT. It specifies CASSLGLAGVNTGELFF.

This clonotype has more than one count but fewer than ten. V is TRBV9 and J is TRBJ2-1; no firm D call. There are 14 residues in the CDR3. Trimming shortened V by 1 base and J by 6 bases, and 11 bases separated the two germline ends. Germline CDR1 reads SGDLS; CDR2 reads YYNGEE. The CDR3 sequence is CASSVQGAPNEQFF. The CDR3 bases are TGTGCCAGCAGCGTACAAGGAGCGCCCAATGAGCAGTTCTTC.

V usage is TRBV12-3 or TRBV12-4 and J usage is TRBJ1-1; 8 bases are shared with TRBD1. This CDR3 comprises 12 residues. V was clipped by 6 bases and J by 9 bases; unmatched bases: 6. The CDR3 reads CASSPGQGQAFF. The DNA of the CDR3 is TGTGCCAGCAGCCCCGGACAGGGCCAAGCTTTCTTT.

The CDR3 spells CASSSTGFDNEQFF. CDR3 DNA sequence: TGTGCCAGCAGTTCTACAGGGTTTGACAATGAGCAGTTCTTC. The chain is built from TRBV7-2 and TRBJ2-1, with D possibly being TRBD1 (6 bases). This CDR3 comprises 14 residues. Germline-derived CDR1 and CDR2 are SGHTA and FQGNSA. Trimming took 6 bases from V and 5 from J, leaving 14 bases between them.

This chain joins TRBV12-3 or TRBV12-4 and TRBJ2-3, with D possibly TRBD2 on 5 matching bases. V lost 3 bases and J 1 base, leaving 11 bases between the germline ends. The CDR3 consists of 15 residues. CDR3: CASSFGLAGTDTQYF. The CDR3 DNA follows: TGTGCCAGCAGTTTCGGTCTAGCAGGCACAGATACGCAGTATTTT.

This clonotype was seen only a few times. The chain employs TRBV7-2 and TRBJ2-1; D is uncertain. Per the germline V gene, CDR1 is SGHTA and CDR2 is FQGNSA. This CDR3 comprises 13 residues. V gave up 8 bases and J gave up 5 bases, with 13 bases separating them. This CDR3 is CASQFALHNEQFF. Here the CDR3 DNA reads TGTGCCAGCCAATTCGCCCTCCACAATGAGCAGTTCTTC. Full variable domain (missing parts from reference TRBV7-2 and TRBJ2-1): GAGVSQSPSNKVTEKGKDVELRCDPISGHTALYWYRQSLGQGLEFLIYFQGNSAPDKSGLPSDRFSAERTGGSVSTLTIQRTQQEDSAVYLCASQFALHNEQFFGPGTRLTVL.

Written as DNA, the CDR3 is TGTGCCATTTGGGCGGACTTGAACACTGAAGCTTTCTTT. Its translation: CAIWADLNTEAFF. This chain uses TRBV10-3 with TRBJ1-1; no clear D. The CDR3 is 13 residues long. CDR1 is ENHRY and CDR2 is SYGVKD in the germline V gene. The V gene lost 9 bases and the J gene lost 0 bases, with 11 bases spanning the gap.

Ten or more counts support this clonotype. The chain carries TRBV7-2 and TRBJ2-7; D might be TRBD1 (6 bases). Germline CDR1 reads SGHTA; CDR2 reads FQGNSA. V was trimmed by 5 bases and J by 5 bases, leaving 19 bases between them. The CDR3 consists of 15 residues. CDR3 protein: CASSANVPWGHEQYF. CDR3 sequence (DNA): TGTGCCAGCAGCGCCAATGTCCCGTGGGGGCACGAGCAGTACTTC.